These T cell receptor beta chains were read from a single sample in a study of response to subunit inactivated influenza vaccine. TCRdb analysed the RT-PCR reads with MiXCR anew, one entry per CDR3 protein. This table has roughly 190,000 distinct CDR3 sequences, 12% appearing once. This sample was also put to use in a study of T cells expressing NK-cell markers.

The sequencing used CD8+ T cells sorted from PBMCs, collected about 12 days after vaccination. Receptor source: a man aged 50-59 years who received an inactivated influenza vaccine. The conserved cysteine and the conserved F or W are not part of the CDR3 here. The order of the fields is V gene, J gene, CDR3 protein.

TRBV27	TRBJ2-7	ASSFSTGGNEQY
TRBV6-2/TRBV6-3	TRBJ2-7	ASSYSVQGSTDEQY
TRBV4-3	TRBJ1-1	ASSQMTQGGREAF
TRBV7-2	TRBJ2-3	ASSFTGGIPDTQY
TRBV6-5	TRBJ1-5	ASSYAIGQGDNQPQH
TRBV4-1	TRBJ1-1	ASSQTQGGDTEAF
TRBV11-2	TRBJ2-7	ASSPDPLLDLDRESYEQY
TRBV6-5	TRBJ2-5	ASSYGGLPETQY
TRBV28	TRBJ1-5	ASSFRGQDDQPQH
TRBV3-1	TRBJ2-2	ASLPNYIPPGQGDTGELF
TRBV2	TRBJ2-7	ASSGGSASYEQY
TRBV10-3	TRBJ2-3	AISLTGGATDTQY
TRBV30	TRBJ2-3	AWTEGTDTQY
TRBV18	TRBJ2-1	ASSSVNYNEQF
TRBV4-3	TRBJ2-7	ASSQAPEPSGLSYEQY